This entry features one TCR beta chain sequence. Its target is unknown. The sample comes from a study of cytomegalovirus exposure and HLA in healthy donors. General study points: Cytomegalovirus association was listed for about 150 TCR beta chains. For cytomegalovirus status, the classifier reportedly gave diagnoses with high specificity and sensitivity.

Repertoires were generated with immunoSEQ multiplex PCR, while TCRdb's copy carries only in-frame clones and drops some. The sample shows tens of thousands of clones, 94% of them seen only once. CDR1 is SGHNT, CDR2 YENEEA, per germline. This CDR3 is 15 amino acids long. V lost 4 bases to trimming and J lost 7 bases; unmatched junction nucleotides: 9. Specimen: PBMCs. This TCR was recovered from a man between 18 and 35 years old in good health and CMV-seropositive. The rearrangement joins TRBV11-3 to TRBJ2-1; 8 bases are shared with TRBD2. In DNA, the CDR3 is TGTGCCAGCAGCTCCGAAGCGGGAGTGTATAATGAGCAGTTCTTC. This encodes CASSSEAGVYNEQFF. The variable domain in full, completed from reference TRBV11-3 and TRBJ2-1, reads EAGVVQSPRYKIIEKKQPVAFWCNPISGHNTLYWYLQNLGQGPELLIRYENEEAVDDSQLPKDRFSAERLKGVDSTLKIQPAELGDSAVYLCASSSEAGVYNEQFFGPGTRLTVL.